This T cell receptor (beta chain) originates from a study of monozygotic twins with inflammatory bowel disease (dated by TCRdb to between 2018 and 2021). Context from the whole study: A total of 28 monozygotic twin pairs were included in the full study, comprising nine German pairs (four IBD-concordant, five IBD-discordant) and 19 IBD-discordant Danish pairs. Disease-associated traits were sought mainly through comparisons between IBD patients and their genetically identical healthy co-twins within discordant pairs. Each individual had, on average, about 151 000 unique TCRalpha sequences and 181 000 unique TCRbeta sequences available for analysis.

The method behind the library was 5' RACE. For each TCR library, around 4,000 ng of total RNA was used. For each sample, cDNA synthesis with SMARTScribe reverse transcriptase was split into eight separate reactions. During cDNA synthesis, template switching introduced unique molecular identifiers that contained a 6-nucleotide sample barcode. TCRalpha and TCRbeta cDNA was amplified in two nested PCRs of around 15 and 9 cycles, and bead purification was carried out after each PCR. Before amplification, the cDNA was both treated with uracil DNA-glycosylase and purified with the QIAquick PCR purification kit. The second PCR added Illumina TruSeq-compatible adapters along with sample-specific barcodes. Library quality and concentration were checked on TapeStation and Qubit, and libraries were pooled at around 5 ng each. The pooled libraries were sequenced with 2 x 100 bp reads and custom sequencing primers on an Illumina HiSeq2500 single-index Rapid Run. Regarding the original processing steps: UMI-based consensus assembly with MiGEC version 1.2.6 was used to correct PCR and sequencing errors. MiXCR version 2.1.1 handled V(D)J alignment, clonotype assembly and CDR3 extraction. To normalise gene usage, clonotype sharing and MAIT/NKT TCR abundance, the analysis used the top 1000, 10 000 and 20 000 clonotypes per sample. After downsampling to 27 000 UMIs, diversity was calculated as the inverse Simpson index using the vegan R package. Paired Mann-Whitney U tests were applied to discordant twin pairs, and Benjamini-Hochberg correction was used for multiple testing. The reads were reprocessed in TCRdb, with one entry per CDR3 protein sequence and no accompanying DNA. The V and J calls reflect TCRdb's pipeline rather than the authors' work. The table kept for this sample lists over 100,000 distinct CDR3 sequences. Around 12% of the sample comes from the top ten.

Points on this clonotype: What antigen it recognizes has not been identified.

From a lookup of the germline V gene, CDR1 and CDR2 are SGDLS and YYNGEE. The CDR3 sequence holds 13 residues, the cysteine and phenylalanine included. The DNA is unrecorded. Paper-wide results and their limitations: Measured by the inverse Simpson index, TCRbeta repertoire diversity was lower in IBD patients than in their healthy co-twins. Repertoire similarity did not differ between concordant and discordant twins, which could be due to limited statistical power. Because patients received different immunosuppressive treatments, the repertoires may have picked up extra background noise and variability between individuals. The analysis was unable to tell apart different T cell subtypes. Compared with healthy twins, IBD patients had fewer clonotypes in common with other individuals, a difference most pronounced in patients showing signs of disease activity. No single strong signal or clonotype linked to IBD turned up in the results, so the idea that one exists was not supported.

From each donor, a roughly 2.3 ml peripheral blood sample was drawn into PAXgene tubes and stored at -80 degrees C. Without T cell sorting, total RNA was isolated from whole blood using the PAXgene blood miRNA kit on an automated QIAcube. Peripheral blood from monozygotic twin pairs who were concordant or discordant for inflammatory bowel disease underwent deep TCRalpha and TCRbeta repertoire profiling using unique molecular barcoding. For every twin pair, smoking habits were documented, and each individual was categorised as a current, former or never smoker. Recombination linked TRBV9 to TRBJ2-1; TCRdb returns TRBD2, unconfirmable since there is no DNA. The sequence was obtained from a human donor with ulcerative colitis or Crohn's disease, or a healthy co-twin of an affected twin (not recorded which). Sequencing used blood. The CDR3 protein is CASSPFLAGEQFF.